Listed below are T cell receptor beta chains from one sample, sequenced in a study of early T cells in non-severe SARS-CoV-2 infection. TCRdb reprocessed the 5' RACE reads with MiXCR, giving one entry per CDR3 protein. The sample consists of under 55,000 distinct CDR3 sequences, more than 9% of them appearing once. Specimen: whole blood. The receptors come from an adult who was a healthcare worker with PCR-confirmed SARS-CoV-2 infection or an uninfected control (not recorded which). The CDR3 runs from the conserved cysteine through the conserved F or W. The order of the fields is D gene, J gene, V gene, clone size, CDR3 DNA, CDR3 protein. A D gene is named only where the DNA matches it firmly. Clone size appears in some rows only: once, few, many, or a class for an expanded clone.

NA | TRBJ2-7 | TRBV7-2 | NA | TGTGCCAGCAGCCCGCGCTCGGAGCCCATCTCCTACGAGCAGTACTTC | CASSPRSEPISYEQYF
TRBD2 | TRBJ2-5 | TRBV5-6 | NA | TGTGCCAGCAGCTTGGAGGGAGGGGCCCGGGAGACCCAGTACTTC | CASSLEGGARETQYF
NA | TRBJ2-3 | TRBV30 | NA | TGTGCCTGGAGTAGGGGGAGGGCTATGGATACGCAGTATTTT | CAWSRGRAMDTQYF
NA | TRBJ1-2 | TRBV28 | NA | TGTGCCAGCAGTTTGGGGCAGCCTGACCTTTATGGCTACACCTTC | CASSLGQPDLYGYTF
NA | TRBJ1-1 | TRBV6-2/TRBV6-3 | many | TGTGCCAGCAGGTCAGGCTACACTGAAGCTTTCTTT | CASRSGYTEAFF
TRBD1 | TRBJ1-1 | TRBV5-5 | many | TGTGCCAGCAGTCCGGGACAGGGGGCGAAAGGGAACACTGAAGCTTTCTTT | CASSPGQGAKGNTEAFF
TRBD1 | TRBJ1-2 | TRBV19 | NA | TGTGCCAGTAGCCCTTGGGAGGGGGCGAACTATGGCTACACCTTC | CASSPWEGANYGYTF
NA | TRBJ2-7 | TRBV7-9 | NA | TGTGCCAGCAGCTTTATCGGGGGCCGATCCTACGAGCAGTACTTC | CASSFIGGRSYEQYF
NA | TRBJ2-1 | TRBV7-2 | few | TGTGCCAGCAGCTCACCGGCAGCCTACAATGAGCAGTTCTTC | CASSSPAAYNEQFF
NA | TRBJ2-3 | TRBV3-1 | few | TGTGCCAGCAGCCTCTCCATGGGTTTCACCGTGGATACGCAGTATTTT | CASSLSMGFTVDTQYF
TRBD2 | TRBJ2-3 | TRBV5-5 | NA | TGTGCCAGCAGCTTGGCCCGATTTGGGGTAGCGGGAGAGTCTGGCACAGATACGCAGTATTTT | CASSLARFGVAGESGTDTQYF
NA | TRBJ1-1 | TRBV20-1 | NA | TGCAGTGCTAGAGATTTTCAGGGGACTAGTGAAGCTTTCTTT | CSARDFQGTSEAFF
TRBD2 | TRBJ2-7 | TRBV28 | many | TGTGCCAGCAGCCAACGTGGGGGAACAGGGACTAGCGGGAAATCCTCCTACGAGCAGTACTTC | CASSQRGGTGTSGKSSYEQYF